The next 29 T cell receptor beta chains were all read from a single sample in a study of cytomegalovirus exposure and HLA in healthy donors. Primers for the PCR totalled 60 Vbeta and 13 Jbeta. Profiled with immunoSEQ multiplex PCR; TCRdb holds only in-frame clones, not every one. Here the sample spans over 50,000 clones, over 75% being singletons. The sample was PBMCs. These receptors were taken from a man aged 18-30 years in good health and CMV-seronegative.

The chain uses TRBV5-6 and TRBJ2-7; 7 nucleotides align to TRBD1. The ends lost 5 bases at V and 4 bases at J; junction bases unmatched: 9. Germline V gene lookup returns CDR1 SGHDT and CDR2 YYEEEE. The CDR3 covers 14 residues. The CDR3, as DNA: TGTGCCAGCAGTTTTGGGACAGCCCGATACGAGCAGTACTTC. Protein product: CASSFGTARYEQYF.

The chain has TRBV11-3 and TRBJ2-2, with TRBD2 matching over 8 bases. Germline CDR1 SGHNT, CDR2 YENEEA. The CDR3 covers 16 residues. The junction had 6 bases not matched to a gene; V was cut back by 1 base and J by 5 bases. CDR3 sequence (DNA): TGTGCCAGCAGCTTAGGGTTTCAGCGGGGGACCGGGGAGCTGTTTTTT. Translation gives CASSLGFQRGTGELFF.

The V and J genes are TRBV6-5 and TRBJ1-5; no clear D gene. The CDR3 runs 14 residues. Germline assignment: CDR1 MNHEY and CDR2 SVGAGI. Trimming removed 6 bases at V and 2 bases at J, with 11 bases between. The CDR3 reads CASRKSGGNQPQHF. For the CDR3, the DNA is TGTGCCAGCAGAAAGTCGGGAGGCAATCAGCCCCAGCATTTT.

V gene TRBV10-1 combines with J gene TRBJ2-5; no definite D call. Trimming took 2 bases from V and 0 from J, leaving 4 bases between them. The CDR3 has 13 amino acids. Germline V gives CDR1 WNHNN, CDR2 SYGVQD (reference sequence). CDR3 amino acids: CASSEAYQETQYF. Here the CDR3 DNA reads TGCGCCAGCAGTGAGGCGTACCAAGAGACCCAGTACTTC.

This chain uses TRBV28 with TRBJ1-5; TRBD1 might be the D (6 bases). The ends were cut back, 3 bases at V and 5 bases at J, with 11 bases in the middle. Germline V gene sequence: CDR1 MDHEN, CDR2 SYDVKM. CDR3 size: 14 residues. CDR3 DNA: TGTGCCAGCAGTTTGGGGACATTGGATCAGCCCCAGCATTTT. Its translation: CASSLGTLDQPQHF. The full variable domain, completed using reference TRBV28 and TRBJ1-5, is DVKVTQSSRYLVKRTGEKVFLECVQDMDHENMFWYRQDPGLGLRLIYFSYDVKMKEKGDIPEGYSVSREKKERFSLILESASTNQTSMYLCASSLGTLDQPQHFGDGTRLSIL.

This rearrangement joins TRBV5-6 to TRBJ2-7, with D unresolved. The V end lost 0 bases, the J end lost 5 bases, and 12 bases lay between the germline ends. This CDR3 spans 14 amino acids. The germline gives CDR1 SGHDT, CDR2 YYEEEE. The CDR3 nucleotides are TGTGCCAGCAGCTTGGAACAGTTTCCCCACGAGCAGTACTTC. It encodes CASSLEQFPHEQYF.

The V gene is TRBV5-1, the J gene TRBJ2-1; the D gene is possibly TRBD2 (6 bases). Germline V gene sequence: CDR1 SGHRS, CDR2 YFSETQ. Trimming removed 3 bases at V and 8 bases at J, with 21 bases between. CDR3 length equals 16 residues. CDR3 sequence reads: CASSSGDFTSVDEQFF. The CDR3 DNA is TGCGCCAGCAGCTCGGGGGACTTCACAAGCGTGGATGAGCAGTTCTTC.

This clone was counted only a few times. This chain links TRBV27 with TRBJ2-1, with TRBD2 identical over 11 bases. There are 18 residues in the CDR3. The germline gives CDR1 MNHEY, CDR2 SMNVEV (reference sequence). The V and J ends lost 6 bases and 0 bases, in that order; junction bases with no gene match: 10. This CDR3 is CASRPGLAESSSYNEQFF. In nucleotides, the CDR3 is TGTGCCAGCAGACCGGGACTAGCGGAGTCCAGCTCCTACAATGAGCAGTTCTTC.

The gene calls are TRBV7-8 and TRBJ2-7; D is unclear. Deletions cut 2 bases from V and 5 bases from J, with 7 bases between. Per germline, CDR1 SGHVS and CDR2 FQNEAQ. The CDR3 has 12 residues. In DNA, the CDR3 is TGTGCCAGCAGCTTAACTCCCAACGAGCAGTACTTC. Its protein is CASSLTPNEQYF.

The V and J genes are TRBV7-3 and TRBJ2-3; the match to TRBD1 covers 7 bases. The CDR3 is made up of 14 amino acids. Germline CDR1 reads SGHTA; CDR2 reads FQGTGA. V shed 4 bases and J 8 bases; nucleotides not matched to a gene: 9. The CDR3 is CASSSITGETTQYF. The CDR3 DNA sequence: TGTGCCAGCAGCTCGATTACAGGGGAGACTACGCAGTATTTT.

The chain combines TRBV4-1 with TRBJ1-2; D might be TRBD1 (6 bases). In germline, CDR1 is MGHRA, CDR2 YSYEKL. Trimming cost V 2 bases and J 6 bases, with 13 bases left between them. The CDR3 contains 14 residues. In DNA form, the CDR3 reads TGCGCCAGCAGCCAACTAGGACAGTTCCATGGCTACACCTTC. This gives the protein CASSQLGQFHGYTF.

This chain joins TRBV4-1 and TRBJ2-7; D is unresolved. Germline V gene sequence: CDR1 MGHRA, CDR2 YSYEKL. The CDR3 covers 15 residues. V lost 0 bases, J lost 0 bases, and 9 bases lay in between. The CDR3 protein is CASSQDRFPSYEQYF. CDR3 DNA: TGCGCCAGCAGCCAAGACAGATTTCCCTCCTACGAGCAGTACTTC.

The chain has TRBV10-3 and TRBJ1-1, with D tentatively TRBD1 (6 bases). Germline V gene lookup returns CDR1 ENHRY and CDR2 SYGVKD. Trimming removed 6 bases at V and 7 bases at J, with 9 bases between. This CDR3 has 11 amino acids. DNA of the CDR3: TGTGCCATCAGAGGACAGAATGAAGCTTTCTTT. This sequence encodes CAIRGQNEAFF.

This chain joins TRBV28 and TRBJ2-3; possibly TRBD1 for D (6 bases). The CDR3 sequence is 16 residues long. Germline V gene lookup returns CDR1 MDHEN and CDR2 SYDVKM. Trimming removed 3 bases at V and 0 bases at J, with 13 bases between. The CDR3: CASSFPLQGSTDTQYF. Here the CDR3 DNA reads TGTGCCAGCAGTTTCCCGTTACAGGGTAGCACAGATACGCAGTATTTT. Based on the CDR3 plus reference TRBV28 and TRBJ2-3, the full variable domain is DVKVTQSSRYLVKRTGEKVFLECVQDMDHENMFWYRQDPGLGLRLIYFSYDVKMKEKGDIPEGYSVSREKKERFSLILESASTNQTSMYLCASSFPLQGSTDTQYFGPGTRLTVL.

This chain connects TRBV4-2 to TRBJ2-7; the match to TRBD2 covers 9 bases. This CDR3 spans 15 amino acids. Germline V gene lookup returns CDR1 LGHNA and CDR2 YNFKEQ. V dropped 1 base and J dropped 7; count of bases not matched to a gene: 8. Written as DNA, the CDR3 is TGTGCCAGCAGCCAAGTGGAGCGGGGGGTCGAGGAGCAGTACTTC. It is translated as CASSQVERGVEEQYF.

J is TRBJ1-2 and V is TRBV9, with D possibly matching TRBD1 (6 bases). Trimming left V 0 bases short and J 3 bases short, with 9 bases between. The germline gives CDR1 SGDLS, CDR2 YYNGEE. The CDR3 length is 14 residues. The CDR3 coding sequence is TGTGCCAGCAGCGTAGGGGGGGGCGACTATGGCTACACCTTC. Translation gives CASSVGGGDYGYTF.

The CDR3 DNA is TGTGCCAGCATCTCAGGGGGTGAGCAGTTCTTC. It codes for CASISGGEQFF. The chain carries TRBV6-5 and TRBJ2-1, with TRBD1 matching 7 bases. The CDR3 extends over 11 amino acids. J was trimmed by 9 bases and V by 7 bases; bases with no gene match: 3. Germline CDR1 reads MNHEY; CDR2 reads SVGAGI.

The rearrangement joins TRBV4-1 to TRBJ1-3, with D possibly TRBD1 on 6 matching bases. The CDR3 loop spans 15 amino acids. Per germline, CDR1 MGHRA and CDR2 YSYEKL. Trimming took 4 bases from V and 4 from J, leaving 14 bases between them. As DNA, the CDR3 is TGCGCCAGCAGCCTTGGGACAACTTTCGGAAACACCATATATTTT. This codes for CASSLGTTFGNTIYF.

V is TRBV30 and J is TRBJ1-3; perhaps TRBD1 as D (6 bases). V was cut by 3 bases and J by 3 bases, with 18 bases left in between. This CDR3 is built from 16 residues. The germline V gene has CDR1 GTSNPN and CDR2 SVGIG (reference sequence). The CDR3 DNA sequence: TGTGCCTGGAGGAGCGTTGGGGGGGCAGGTGGAAACACCATATATTTT. Amino acid sequence: CAWRSVGGAGGNTIYF.

The gene calls are TRBV2 and TRBJ2-5; D gene unclear. The CDR3 spans 13 residues. V lost 5 bases and J lost 0, with 7 bases in between. Per germline, CDR1 SNHLY and CDR2 FYNNEI. The CDR3 nucleotides read TGTGCCAGCAGTCGCGGCTACCAAGAGACCCAGTACTTC. It encodes CASSRGYQETQYF.

This clone was recorded a few times. J is TRBJ2-7 and V is TRBV6-6; possibly TRBD1 for D (6 bases). Germline V gene sequence: CDR1 MNHNY, CDR2 SVGAGI (reference sequence). CDR3 length: 14 residues. The V and J ends lost 5 bases and 4 bases respectively, with 15 bases between them. The CDR3: CASSKTGVPYEQYF. The CDR3 nucleotides are TGTGCCAGCAGTAAGACAGGAGTCCCGTACGAGCAGTACTTC.

This clone is a singleton in its sample. This chain uses TRBV6-1 with TRBJ2-7; D uncertain. This CDR3 comprises 12 residues. The ends were cut back, 3 bases at V and 1 base at J, with 4 bases in the middle. Germline CDR1 reads MNHNS; CDR2 reads SASEGT. This CDR3 reads CASSDRSYEQYF. The CDR3 bases are TGTGCCAGCAGTGACAGGTCCTACGAGCAGTACTTC.

This chain links TRBV4-2 with TRBJ2-6; no firm D call. CDR1 and CDR2 (germline): LGHNA, YNFKEQ. CDR3 size: 15 residues. V gave up 0 bases and J gave up 0 bases, with 3 bases separating them. CDR3 loop: CASSQDSSGANVLTF. The CDR3 DNA reads as TGTGCCAGCAGCCAAGACAGCTCTGGGGCCAACGTCCTGACTTTC.

The chain combines TRBV7-9 with TRBJ2-7; 8 nucleotides match TRBD1. Germline values: CDR1 SEHNR, CDR2 FQNEAQ (reference sequence). V lost 5 bases, J lost 5 bases, and 8 bases stayed unmatched. The length of the CDR3 is 14 residues. CDR3 sequence: CASSETGDAHEQYF. CDR3 nucleotide sequence: TGTGCCAGCAGCGAGACAGGGGATGCCCACGAGCAGTACTTC.

The chain has TRBV9 and TRBJ1-6; no clear D. Germline V gene data show CDR1 as SGDLS and CDR2 as YYNGEE. The CDR3 totals 14 residues. The V gene lost 4 bases and the J gene lost 14 bases, with 19 bases spanning the gap. The CDR3 loop reads CASSPVGPSLALHF. The CDR3 nucleotides are TGTGCCAGCAGCCCCGTTGGTCCCAGTTTGGCCCTCCACTTT.

V gene TRBV4-1 combines with J gene TRBJ2-1, with a tentative D call TRBD2 (5 bases). This CDR3 contains 16 residues. Germline-derived CDR1 and CDR2 are MGHRA and YSYEKL. The V end was cut by 0 bases, the J end by 6 bases, with 15 bases between. The DNA of the CDR3 is TGCGCCAGCAGCCAAGATATCGGACTTTTGTCCAATGAGCAGTTCTTC. As protein: CASSQDIGLLSNEQFF.

A few counts support this clone. The J gene is TRBJ1-2, the V gene TRBV30; 9 bases are a match to TRBD1. The germline V gene encodes CDR1 GTSNPN and CDR2 SVGIG (reference sequence). CDR3 length: 14 residues. V trimming: 4 bases; J trimming: 3 bases; junction bases outside the gene matches: 6. CDR3 loop: CAWIVQGADYGYTF. CDR3 DNA sequence: TGTGCCTGGATCGTACAGGGGGCTGACTATGGCTACACCTTC.

This clone has just a few counts. In DNA form, the CDR3 reads TGTGCCAGCAGCTTATCAGGGAAAGAGACCCAGTACTTC. Residues: CASSLSGKETQYF. The chain uses TRBV13 and TRBJ2-5, with D possibly TRBD1 on 5 matching bases. The germline gives CDR1 PRHDT, CDR2 FYEKMQ (reference sequence). The CDR3 is made up of 13 amino acids. Trimming removed 2 bases at V and 3 bases at J, with 7 bases between.

In DNA, the CDR3 is TGTGCCAGCAGCCCCAAACAGGGAATCCAAGAGACCCAGTACTTC. This codes for CASSPKQGIQETQYF. The rearrangement joins TRBV13 to TRBJ2-5, with D perhaps TRBD1 (6 bases). Germline V gene sequence: CDR1 PRHDT, CDR2 FYEKMQ (reference sequence). V was clipped by 5 bases and J by 1 base, with 14 bases between them. This CDR3 region has 15 residues.